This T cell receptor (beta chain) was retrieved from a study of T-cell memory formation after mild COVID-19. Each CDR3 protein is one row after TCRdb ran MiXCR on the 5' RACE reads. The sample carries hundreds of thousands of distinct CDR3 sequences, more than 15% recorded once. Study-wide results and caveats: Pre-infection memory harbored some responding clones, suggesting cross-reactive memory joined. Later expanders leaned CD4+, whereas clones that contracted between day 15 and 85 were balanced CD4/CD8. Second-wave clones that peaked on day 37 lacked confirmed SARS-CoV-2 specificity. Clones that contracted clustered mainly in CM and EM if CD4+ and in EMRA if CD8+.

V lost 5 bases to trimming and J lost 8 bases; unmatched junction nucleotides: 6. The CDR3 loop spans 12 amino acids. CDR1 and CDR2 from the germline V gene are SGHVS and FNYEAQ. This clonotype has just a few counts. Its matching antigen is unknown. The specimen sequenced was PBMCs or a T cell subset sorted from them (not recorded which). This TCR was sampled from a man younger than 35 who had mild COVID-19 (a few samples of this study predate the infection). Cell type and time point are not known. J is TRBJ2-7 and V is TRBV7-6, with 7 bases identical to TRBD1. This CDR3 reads CASSVGQAKQYF. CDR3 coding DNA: TGTGCCAGCAGCGTAGGACAGGCCAAGCAGTACTTC.